The 20 T cell receptor beta chains given below trace back to one sample, sequenced in a study of T cell responses to AZD1222 COVID-19 vaccine. TCRdb's copy holds only in-frame clones and misses some; the assay was immunoSEQ multiplex PCR. This sample has around 170,000 clones; approximately 91% occur once, and the top ten carry nearly 1%. Sequencing was performed on peripheral blood, taken on day 0 of AZD1222 vaccination. These receptors were collected from an adult in good health.

V gene TRBV7-2 combines with J gene TRBJ1-2; D unresolved. Germline values: CDR1 SGHTA, CDR2 FQGNSA. V was clipped by 5 bases and J by 1 base, with 11 bases between them. The CDR3 totals 14 residues. The CDR3 DNA reads as TGTGCCAGCAGCCCTTCGGAACTTAACTATGGCTACACCTTC. As protein: CASSPSELNYGYTF. The variable domain in full, completed from reference TRBV7-2 and TRBJ1-2, reads GAGVSQSPSNKVTEKGKDVELRCDPISGHTALYWYRQSLGQGLEFLIYFQGNSAPDKSGLPSDRFSAERTGGSVSTLTIQRTQQEDSAVYLCASSPSELNYGYTFGSGTRLTVV.

The V call is TRBV7-3, the J call TRBJ1-3; no definite D call. Germline loops: CDR1 SGHTA, CDR2 FQGTGA. This CDR3 spans 14 amino acids. V dropped 1 base and J dropped 7 bases, with 11 bases sitting between them. The CDR3 loop reads CASSLRPGINTIYF. In DNA, the CDR3 is TGTGCCAGCAGCTTAAGGCCTGGGATCAACACCATATATTTT.

The V and J genes are TRBV7-3 and TRBJ2-7; 8 nucleotides match TRBD1. From germline, CDR1 is SGHTA and CDR2 FQGTGA. CDR3 length: 13 residues. The junction had 6 bases not matched to a gene; V was cut back by 5 bases and J by 6 bases. CDR3 amino acids: CASSPRTGSEQYF. CDR3 sequence (DNA): TGTGCCAGCAGCCCCAGGACAGGGTCCGAGCAGTACTTC.

J is TRBJ1-1 and V is TRBV25-1, with D unresolved. V lost 5 bases and J lost 1, with 5 bases in between. CDR1 and CDR2 (germline): MGHDK, SYGVNS. The CDR3 loop spans 12 amino acids. The CDR3 nucleotides are TGTGCCAGCAGTCGACAGAACACTGAAGCTTTCTTT. Translated, it gives CASSRQNTEAFF.

This clone was seen many times. The identical CDR3 is also encoded by other nucleotide sequences in the sample. This rearrangement joins TRBV4-1 to TRBJ1-1; maybe TRBD1 (5 bases). CDR3 length: 13 residues. Trimming left V 5 bases short and J 4 bases short, with 11 bases between. Germline CDR1 is MGHRA and CDR2 is YSYEKL. CDR3 in amino acids: CASSFQGGTEAFF. CDR3 bases: TGCGCCAGCAGCTTTCAGGGCGGCACTGAAGCTTTCTTT.

This sequence joins TRBV6-5 and TRBJ1-6; perhaps TRBD1 as D (5 bases). V was trimmed by 0 bases and J by 6 bases, leaving 9 bases between them. Germline V gives CDR1 MNHEY, CDR2 SVGAGI. CDR3 size: 15 residues. This CDR3 reads CASSYSRGSNSPLHF. The CDR3 nucleotides are TGTGCCAGCAGTTACTCAAGGGGTTCTAATTCACCCCTCCACTTT.

The chain links TRBV19 to TRBJ2-7; D may be TRBD1 (6 bases). V was pared by 3 bases and J by 1 base, with 13 bases between. The CDR3 has 15 amino acids. Germline CDR1 and CDR2: LNHDA and SQIVND (reference sequence). CDR3 in DNA: TGTGCCAGTAGTATGGGGGCAGGGCCTTCCTACGAGCAGTACTTC. Its translation is CASSMGAGPSYEQYF.

V usage is TRBV7-9 and J usage is TRBJ1-1, with D possibly being TRBD1 (5 bases). V was trimmed by 6 bases and J by 0 bases, leaving 11 bases between them. The CDR3 covers 14 residues. The germline V gene encodes CDR1 SEHNR and CDR2 FQNEAQ (reference sequence). CDR3 in amino acids: CASRPRQMNTEAFF. The DNA for the CDR3 is TGTGCCAGCAGACCGAGACAGATGAACACTGAAGCTTTCTTT.

The chain employs TRBV29-1 and TRBJ2-1; D perhaps matches TRBD1 (5 bases). V lost 5 bases and J 5 bases, leaving 16 bases between the germline ends. The CDR3 loop spans 14 amino acids. CDR1 and CDR2 (germline): SQVTM, ANQGSEA. The CDR3 reads CSVKQGGLDNEQFF. The DNA of the CDR3 is TGCAGCGTTAAGCAGGGTGGTCTGGACAATGAGCAGTTCTTC.

The chain joins TRBV7-2 to TRBJ2-7, with D possibly TRBD1 on 6 matching bases. V was pared by 3 bases and J by 2 bases, with 14 bases between. The germline CDR1 and CDR2 sequences are SGHTA and FQGNSA. The CDR3 contains 15 residues. The chain's CDR3 is CASSLTADSTYEQYF. The DNA for the CDR3 is TGTGCCAGCAGCTTGACTGCGGACAGCACCTACGAGCAGTACTTC.

The rearrangement joins TRBV2 to TRBJ2-4, with a tentative D call TRBD1 (8 bases). CDR3 length: 14 amino acids. V was trimmed by 7 bases and J by 6 bases, leaving 16 bases between them. Germline values: CDR1 SNHLY, CDR2 FYNNEI. The CDR3 region is CASTYTGGGNIQYF. CDR3 nucleotide sequence: TGTGCCAGCACTTACACAGGGGGGGGAAACATTCAGTACTTC.

This sequence joins TRBV28 and TRBJ2-7; TRBD2 matches at 8 bases. CDR3 size: 17 residues. Germline CDR1 reads MDHEN; CDR2 reads SYDVKM. The V gene end was trimmed by 4 bases and the J gene end by 1 base; junction bases not matched to a gene: 12. CDR3 in DNA: TGTGCCAGCAGTTCCCCGGGGGGGCGGGAGTCTTCCTACGAGCAGTACTTC. Encoded protein: CASSSPGGRESSYEQYF.

The chain carries TRBV6-1 and TRBJ1-2; possibly TRBD1 for D (5 bases). The CDR3 loop spans 16 amino acids. V was shortened by 2 bases and J by 4 bases, with 17 bases between the two germline ends. Germline V CDR1 and CDR2: MNHNS, SASEGT. This CDR3 reads CASSEPWGGLGYGYTF. The CDR3 bases are TGTGCCAGCAGTGAACCTTGGGGGGGTCTGGGCTATGGCTACACCTTC.

A single count supports this clone. The rearrangement joins TRBV21-1 to TRBJ2-3. TRBV21-1 is a pseudogene segment. The CDR3 loop spans 21 amino acids. CDR3 sequence (DNA): TGTGCCAGCAGCAATTGGGCCGAGACGGGACCCCGGCGGCTCCGCACAGATACGCAGTATTTT. Translated, it gives CASSNWAETGPRRLRTDTQYF.

V gene TRBV5-1 combines with J gene TRBJ2-2, with D uncertain. CDR3 length: 15 residues. V lost 2 bases and J 1 base, leaving 9 bases between the germline ends. Germline V gene data show CDR1 as SGHRS and CDR2 as YFSETQ. CDR3 loop: CASSLLSENTGELFF. In DNA, the CDR3 is TGCGCCAGCAGCTTATTGAGTGAGAACACCGGGGAGCTGTTTTTT.

The rearrangement joins TRBV5-1 to TRBJ2-1; possible D gene TRBD2, 6 bases. Germline V lookup: CDR1 SGHRS, CDR2 YFSETQ. V lost 0 bases, J lost 9 bases, and 16 bases lay in between. The CDR3 extends over 15 amino acids. This CDR3 is CASSLAIGTVGEQFF. The CDR3 region has the DNA TGCGCCAGCAGCTTGGCCATTGGGACTGTCGGTGAGCAGTTCTTC.

The CDR3 here is CAISVSDREAYEQYF. For the CDR3, the DNA is TGTGCCATCAGTGTAAGCGACAGGGAGGCCTACGAGCAGTACTTC. V gene TRBV10-3 combines with J gene TRBJ2-7, with a weak D call TRBD1 (7 bases). The germline gives CDR1 ENHRY, CDR2 SYGVKD. The ends were cut back, 4 bases at V and 2 bases at J, with 15 bases in the middle. The CDR3 covers 15 residues.

The V call is TRBV6-5, the J call TRBJ1-3; D unresolved. This CDR3 spans 15 amino acids. CDR1 is MNHEY and CDR2 is SVGAGI in the germline V gene. V was cut by 4 bases and J by 1 base, with 11 bases left in between. CDR3 protein: CASSFRGSSGNTIYF. As DNA, the CDR3 is TGTGCCAGCAGTTTCCGAGGGTCGTCTGGAAACACCATATATTTT.

The chain is built from TRBV5-1 and TRBJ2-1; D is unclear. CDR3 length equals 17 residues. Trimming pared 1 base from V and 0 bases from J, leaving 14 bases between. Germline V gene data show CDR1 as SGHRS and CDR2 as YFSETQ. Here the CDR3 DNA reads TGCGCCAGCAGCTTGATGTTGCGGCCCAACTCCTACAATGAGCAGTTCTTC. Protein product: CASSLMLRPNSYNEQFF. Based on the CDR3 plus reference TRBV5-1 and TRBJ2-1, the full variable domain is KAGVTQTPRYLIKTRGQQVTLSCSPISGHRSVSWYQQTPGQGLQFLFEYFSETQRNKGNFPGRFSGRQFSNSRSEMNVSTLELGDSALYLCASSLMLRPNSYNEQFFGPGTRLTVL.

V and J are TRBV4-1 and TRBJ1-1, with D unclear. The CDR3 has 13 residues. Trimming removed 4 bases at V and 0 bases at J, with 6 bases between. Germline-derived CDR1 and CDR2 are MGHRA and YSYEKL. The CDR3 nucleotides are TGCGCCAGCAGCCGGCAGATGAACACTGAAGCTTTCTTT. Translating it yields CASSRQMNTEAFF.